The next 19 T cell receptor beta chains were all read from a single sample in a study of T-cell reconstitution after alpha-beta-depleted transplantation in children (dated by TCRdb to the mid-2010s). Libraries were prepared through PCR. Sequenced using an Illumina HiSeq 2500. Molecular barcoding was employed in the preparation of TCR libraries, with unique molecular identifiers being used to normalize TCRbeta repertoire quantification. In-frame beta chains were kept once TCRdb had trimmed the public reads at Q25 with fastp and called clones with MiXCR. Merged by CDR3 protein, the rows form single entries marked with the most common genes and DNA. Within this sample are about 610,000 distinct CDR3 sequences, with about 10% of them counted one time only. Together, the top ten hold 4% to 5% of the sample. The sample in question was PBMCs from the stem cell graft donor, obtained from the stem cell graft. The receptors shown here come from a human donor who donated a stem cell graft to a child with acute myeloid leukemia.

The CDR3 DNA is TGCAGCGTTGATGACCTCGGAGGCGTGAACACTGAAGCTTTCTTT. Encoded protein: CSVDDLGGVNTEAFF. V is TRBV29-1 and J is TRBJ1-1, with unresolved D. Germline CDR1 SQVTM, CDR2 ANQGSEA. Deletions cut 3 bases from V and 0 bases from J, with 14 bases between. The CDR3 is 15 residues long.

The CDR3 sequence is CSAPGYDTGELFF. As DNA, the CDR3 is TGCAGCGCCCCGGGTTACGACACCGGGGAGCTGTTTTTT. The chain combines TRBV29-1 with TRBJ2-2; D is uncertain. The V end was cut by 7 bases, the J end by 3 bases, with 12 bases between. The length of the CDR3 is 13 residues. CDR1 is SQVTM and CDR2 is ANQGSEA in the germline V gene.

This clonotype was seen a handful of times. The rearrangement joins TRBV20-1 to TRBJ2-7, with 11 bases that match TRBD2. The CDR3 consists of 17 residues. The germline V gene encodes CDR1 DFQATT and CDR2 SNEGSKA (reference sequence). The V segment lost 5 bases and the J segment 0 bases; nucleotides outside the gene matches: 12. CDR3 bases: TGCAGTGCTCAACGGACTAGCGGGTTTTCTAGCTCCTACGAGCAGTACTTC. Amino acid sequence: CSAQRTSGFSSSYEQYF.

This clonotype was seen ten or more times. The chain is built from TRBV20-1 and TRBJ2-7; 12 bases are shared with TRBD2. Germline loops: CDR1 DFQATT, CDR2 SNEGSKA (reference sequence). This CDR3 is 17 amino acids long. J was trimmed by 2 bases and V by 1 base; bases with no gene match: 9. The CDR3 loop reads CSARGGGGLAGPYEQYF. DNA of the CDR3: TGCAGTGCTAGAGGGGGTGGCGGACTAGCGGGACCCTACGAGCAGTACTTC.

This clonotype was detected a few times. The rearrangement joins TRBV12-3 or TRBV12-4 to TRBJ2-6; D gene uncertain. CDR3 size: 15 residues. Trimming took 6 bases from V and 2 from J, leaving 11 bases between them. The CDR3 region has the DNA TGTGCCAGCAGGGTGAAGTTGACTGGGGCCAACGTCCTGACTTTC. This sequence encodes CASRVKLTGANVLTF.

This clonotype has ten or more counts. The CDR3 sequence is CASSPRTGSYEQYF. The CDR3 DNA sequence: TGTGCCAGCAGCCCCAGGACAGGATCCTACGAGCAGTACTTC. This chain links TRBV7-2 with TRBJ2-7; TRBD1 agrees at 7 bases. The CDR3 length is 14 residues. Germline CDR1 is SGHTA and CDR2 is FQGNSA. V dropped 5 bases and J dropped 1; count of bases not matched to a gene: 5.

This clonotype was seen a few times. The chain carries TRBV5-1 and TRBJ2-1; 10 nucleotides align to TRBD2. Trimming took 4 bases from V and 2 from J; bases not matched to a gene: 6. The CDR3 length is 16 residues. In germline, CDR1 is SGHRS, CDR2 YFSETQ. In nucleotides, the CDR3 is TGCGCCAGCAGCCGGGCTAGCGGGAGTACCTACAATGAGCAGTTCTTC. Translated: CASSRASGSTYNEQFF.

This clonotype was observed many times. This sequence joins TRBV12-3 or TRBV12-4 and TRBJ2-3, with TRBD2 matching 7 bases. J was trimmed by 4 bases and V by 4 bases; bases with no gene match: 5. This CDR3 spans 14 amino acids. The CDR3 loop reads CASSSTSSPDTQYF. The CDR3 nucleotides are TGTGCCAGCAGTTCGACTAGCTCGCCAGATACGCAGTATTTT.

This chain joins TRBV11-1 and TRBJ2-2; D is unresolved. Germline lookup yields CDR1 SGHAT and CDR2 FQDESV (reference sequence). The CDR3 consists of 15 residues. V lost 8 bases and J lost 1, with 14 bases in between. The DNA for the CDR3 is TGTGCCAGCCCCCGGACGGACCGGAACACCGGGGAGCTGTTTTTT. Its translation is CASPRTDRNTGELFF.

The V and J genes are TRBV12-3 or TRBV12-4 and TRBJ1-2; no clear D. V was trimmed by 6 bases and J by 0 bases, leaving 17 bases between them. The CDR3 is 16 residues long. CDR3 bases: TGTGCCAGCAGCAGAGCAGGTCCCCCCACTAACTATGGCTACACCTTC. It is translated as CASSRAGPPTNYGYTF.

The V and J genes are TRBV20-1 and TRBJ1-2, with 8 bases identical to TRBD1. V gave up 6 bases and J gave up 14 bases; unmatched junction bases: 11. This CDR3 comprises 11 residues. Germline V gene lookup returns CDR1 DFQATT and CDR2 SNEGSKA (reference sequence). The CDR3 DNA reads as TGCAGTGCCGCCTGGGACAGGTCCTTTACCTTC. Translated, it gives CSAAWDRSFTF.

This clonotype was counted a few times. The chain uses TRBV6-2 or TRBV6-3 and TRBJ2-1; 10 nucleotides match TRBD2. CDR1 and CDR2 (germline): MNHEY, SVGEGT. This CDR3 has 15 residues. The ends lost 9 bases at V and 2 bases at J; junction bases unmatched: 7. The CDR3: CASTPGLATYNEQFF. CDR3 nucleotides: TGTGCCAGTACACCGGGACTAGCGACCTACAATGAGCAGTTCTTC.

The V and J genes are TRBV29-1 and TRBJ2-7, with TRBD2 matching over 13 bases. The J segment lost 4 bases and the V segment lost 4 bases, leaving 10 bases of the junction unmatched. The CDR3 consists of 16 residues. In germline, CDR1 is SQVTM, CDR2 ANQGSEA. The CDR3 sequence: CSVVPRTSGGGYEQYF. The CDR3 nucleotides read TGCAGCGTTGTACCGAGGACTAGCGGGGGAGGTTACGAGCAGTACTTC.

A few counts support this clonotype. CDR3 in amino acids: CASSVDYSYEQYF. DNA of the CDR3: TGTGCCAGCAGTGTGGACTATTCCTACGAGCAGTACTTC. The chain recombines TRBV2 with TRBJ2-7; TRBD2 might be the D (6 bases). The ends were cut back, 4 bases at V and 1 base at J, with 8 bases in the middle. The germline V gene has CDR1 SNHLY and CDR2 FYNNEI. The CDR3 is made up of 13 amino acids.

This clonotype has only a few counts. The chain joins TRBV7-8 to TRBJ2-7; D is unresolved. V lost 4 bases, J lost 2 bases, and 12 bases lay in between. Germline V lookup: CDR1 SGHVS, CDR2 FQNEAQ. CDR3 length: 14 residues. CDR3 in DNA: TGTGCCAGCAGCTCCAGGATCCTCGCCTACGAGCAGTACTTC. Its protein product is CASSSRILAYEQYF.

CDR3: CASGLSGSYNEQFF. In DNA form, the CDR3 reads TGCGCCAGCGGCCTCTCCGGGTCGTACAATGAGCAGTTCTTC. The chain recombines TRBV5-1 with TRBJ2-1; D ambiguous. CDR3 length: 14 residues. The V gene's germline CDR1 is SGHRS and CDR2 YFSETQ. V lost 7 bases to trimming and J lost 4 bases, with 15 bases between them.

This clonotype appeared a few times. The V and J genes are TRBV9 and TRBJ2-1; D not resolved. The length of the CDR3 is 16 residues. Trimming removed 4 bases at V and 2 bases at J, with 16 bases between. Germline lookup yields CDR1 SGDLS and CDR2 YYNGEE. Here the CDR3 DNA reads TGTGCCAGCAGCCTCAAGCTAGGCGGCGCCTACAATGAGCAGTTCTTC. Residues: CASSLKLGGAYNEQFF. The full variable domain, rest sourced from reference TRBV9 and TRBJ2-1, is DSGVTQTPKHLITATGQRVTLRCSPRSGDLSVYWYQQSLDQGLQFLIQYYNGEERAKGNILERFSAQQFPDLHSELNLSSLELGDSALYFCASSLKLGGAYNEQFFGPGTRLTVL.

Worth noting for this clonotype: It may be a read error: a sequence one base away is much more abundant. CDR3 nucleotides: TGCTGTGCTAGAGACCCTAGCGGGAGGAACACCGGGGAGCTGTTTTTT. It encodes CCARDPSGRNTGELFF. The chain links TRBV20-1 to TRBJ2-2; 10 bases match TRBD2. CDR1 is DFQATT and CDR2 is SNEGSKA in the germline V gene (reference sequence). The CDR3 runs 16 residues.

The chain combines TRBV27 with TRBJ2-3; D unresolved. Between the trimmed V and J ends, which lost 2 bases and 3 bases, there was a span of 9 bases. Germline values: CDR1 MNHEY, CDR2 SMNVEV (reference sequence). This CDR3 is 14 amino acids long. CDR3 residues: CASSLRLETDTQYF. The DNA of the CDR3 is TGTGCCAGCAGTTTAAGGCTGGAAACAGATACGCAGTATTTT.